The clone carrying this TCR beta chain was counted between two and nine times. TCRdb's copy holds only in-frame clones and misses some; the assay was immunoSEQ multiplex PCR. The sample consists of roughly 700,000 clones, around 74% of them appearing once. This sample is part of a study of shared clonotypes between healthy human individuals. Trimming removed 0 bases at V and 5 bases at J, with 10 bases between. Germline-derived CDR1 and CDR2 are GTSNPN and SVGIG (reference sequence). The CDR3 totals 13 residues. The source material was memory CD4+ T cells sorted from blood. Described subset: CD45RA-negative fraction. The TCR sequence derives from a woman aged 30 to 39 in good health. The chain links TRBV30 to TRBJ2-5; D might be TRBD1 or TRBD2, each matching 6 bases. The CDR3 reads CAWSVGGPETQYF. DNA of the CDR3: TGTGCCTGGAGTGTGGGGGGCCCCGAGACCCAGTACTTC.